This TCR beta chain emerged from a study of read filtering for tumor transcriptome and immune sequencing. At least ten counts were recorded for this clonotype. The library was built from roughly 400 ng RNA with molecular barcoded adaptors for alpha/delta and beta/gamma chains. One entry per CDR3 protein results from TCRdb running MiXCR on the reads. The sample consists of tens of thousands of distinct CDR3 sequences, 12% to 15% of them appearing once. There are 14 residues in the CDR3. V was shortened by 6 bases and J by 6 bases, with 18 bases between the two germline ends. Germline V gives CDR1 DFQATT, CDR2 SNEGSKA (reference sequence).

Sequencing was carried out using a population of CD138-negative cells sorted from bone marrow. This clonotype was obtained from a donor aged 40 or over with multiple myeloma. The V gene is TRBV20-1, the J gene TRBJ1-5; D is unclear. DNA for the CDR3: TGCAGTGCCGCGGGTCGCGATGTTTTTCAGCCCCAGCATTTT. It codes for CSAAGRDVFQPQHF.